A selection of T cell receptor beta chains follows, all from one sample in a study of T cells after yellow fever vaccination. TCRdb re-analysed the 5' RACE reads in MiXCR, keeping a single row per CDR3 protein. The repertoire holds about 150,000 distinct CDR3 sequences, with 5.5% to 8% as singletons. The sample was CD4+ T cells sorted from PBMCs, taken on the day of the first yellow fever vaccination. These receptors were taken from a man between 18 and 29 years old who received the YFV17D yellow fever vaccine. The CDR3 runs from the conserved cysteine through the conserved F or W. The D gene is left open where the match is weak. Expanded clones are given a class, and other clones once, few, many or no size at all.

size | D | J | V | length | CDR3 | DNA
few | . | TRBJ1-6 | TRBV20-1 | 13 | CSARGRGNSPLHF | TGCAGTGCTAGAGGCAGGGGTAATTCACCCCTCCACTTT
. | TRBD1 | TRBJ1-4 | TRBV7-6 | 16 | CASSLGQGGLDEKLFF | TGTGCCAGCAGCTTGGGACAGGGGGGGCTGGATGAAAAACTGTTTTTT
few | TRBD1 | TRBJ2-6 | TRBV11-2 | 19 | CASSPFRRDRLSGANVLTF | TGTGCCAGCAGCCCCTTCAGAAGGGACAGGCTCTCTGGGGCCAACGTCCTGACTTTC
many | . | TRBJ1-1 | TRBV12-3/TRBV12-4 | 11 | CASSFWDEAFF | TGTGCCAGCAGTTTCTGGGATGAAGCTTTCTTT
. | . | TRBJ2-7 | TRBV5-1 | 14 | CASSPSARVYEQYF | TGCGCCAGCAGCCCTTCCGCGAGAGTCTACGAGCAGTACTTC
. | . | TRBJ2-6 | TRBV11-2 | 14 | CASGLGSGANVLTF | TGTGCCAGCGGACTGGGGTCTGGGGCCAACGTCCTGACTTTC
. | . | TRBJ2-1 | TRBV5-4 | 15 | CASSPRGSAYNEQFF | TGTGCCAGCAGCCCCCGGGGGTCCGCATACAATGAGCAGTTCTTC
. | . | TRBJ1-3 | TRBV6-2/TRBV6-3 | 20 | CASSFAPRVSPFQKGNTIYF | TGTGCCAGCAGTTTTGCGCCTAGGGTCTCTCCTTTCCAAAAAGGAAACACCATATATTTT
many | . | TRBJ1-2 | TRBV29-1 | 12 | CSVVRQNYGYTF | TGCAGCGTTGTTAGACAGAACTATGGCTACACCTTC
few | . | TRBJ2-2 | TRBV14 | 13 | CASSPRTGGELFF | TGTGCCAGCAGCCCGCGGACTGGAGGGGAGCTGTTTTTT
many | . | TRBJ2-5 | TRBV29-1 | 12 | CSAGHSQETQYF | TGCAGCGCCGGGCACAGCCAAGAGACCCAGTACTTC
many | . | TRBJ1-1 | TRBV10-3 | 13 | CAISGQENTEAFF | TGTGCCATCAGTGGTCAGGAAAACACTGAAGCTTTCTTT
many | . | TRBJ1-1 | TRBV3-1 | 13 | CASSPGFNGEAFF | TGTGCCAGCAGCCCTGGGTTCAACGGTGAAGCTTTCTTT
. | . | TRBJ1-5 | TRBV5-6 | 14 | CASSFGFYRQPQHF | TGTGCCAGCAGCTTCGGTTTTTATAGACAGCCCCAGCATTTT
many | . | TRBJ2-1 | TRBV11-2 | 14 | CASSFDNSYNEQFF | TGTGCCAGCAGCTTCGACAACTCCTACAATGAGCAGTTCTTC
few | . | TRBJ2-1 | TRBV6-2/TRBV6-3 | 15 | CASSYAGYAYNEQFF | TGTGCCAGCAGTTACGCCGGATACGCCTACAATGAGCAGTTCTTC
many | TRBD2 | TRBJ2-7 | TRBV4-3 | 17 | CASSQDERGASSYEQYF | TGCGCCAGCAGCCAAGACGAGCGGGGGGCGAGCTCCTACGAGCAGTACTTC
few | . | TRBJ1-5 | TRBV20-1 | 13 | CSARGGAGQPQHF | TGCAGTGCTAGAGGGGGGGCAGGGCAGCCCCAGCATTTT
many | TRBD1 | TRBJ1-4 | TRBV15 | 13 | CATSGQGWEKLFF | TGTGCCACCAGCGGACAGGGTTGGGAAAAACTGTTTTTT